This T cell receptor beta chain is drawn from a study of CD8 T cell repertoires and HIV-1 epitope variants. Turning to the study itself: Tested: three Gag epitope families, Nef HW9 and YT9.

Study-level points and caveats: Of nine antigen-specific beta clonotypes, six appeared to cross-react with escape variants.

Survey-depth immunoSEQ sequencing covered TCR beta CDR3 regions. Clones were sequenced by immunoSEQ multiplex PCR, and TCRdb holds only the in-frame ones, with some missing. This table holds some 100,000 clones, 60% to 80% found once. Concerning this clone: Antigen: not known.

The V gene's germline CDR1 is SGHTA and CDR2 FQGNSA. V was pared by 2 bases and J by 12 bases, with 19 bases between. This CDR3 spans 15 amino acids. The chain has TRBV7-2 and TRBJ1-4; TRBD1 is a possible D gene (5 bases). The TCR sequence derives from a male donor with HIV. Sequenced input: uncultured baseline CD8+ T cells from peripheral blood mononuclear cells (PBMCs). This CDR3 is CASSLSQGLVGELFF. CDR3 DNA sequence: TGTGCCAGCAGCTTATCGCAGGGTCTCGTTGGGGAACTGTTTTTT.